This T cell receptor (beta chain) came from a study of blood T cell repertoires in COVID-19. As for the study in general: From the United States, Italy and Spain came samples of acute and convalescent COVID-19. T cells, B-cell-depleted T cells, or PBMCs supplied cDNA or gDNA.

Per the original methods: Researchers report that nucleated cell counts were estimated from reference gene primer amplification. Sequencing was performed with immunoSEQ multiplex PCR; in TCRdb, only in-frame clones are kept and a portion is missing. That table is the source of V, J and clone size, and D and trimming were worked out from the DNA. The table shows about 100,000 clones, with about 91% occurring only once. CDR1 and CDR2 (germline): MNHEY, SMNVEV (reference sequence). The CDR3 has 16 amino acids. V shed 5 bases and J shed 1 base, with 17 bases lying between them. The clonotype comes from a human donor in a cohort sampled during active COVID-19. The source material was peripheral blood. V gene TRBV27 combines with J gene TRBJ1-1; D unclear. The chain's CDR3 is CASSTHPPTSNTEAFF. As DNA, the CDR3 is TGTGCCAGCAGTACGCACCCCCCGACTTCGAACACTGAAGCTTTCTTT.